Listed below are T cell receptor beta chains from one sample, sequenced in a study of blood T cell repertoires in COVID-19. Some clones are missing from TCRdb's copy, which holds only in-frame ones; the method was immunoSEQ multiplex PCR. The table lists 130,000 to 150,000 clones, approximately 80% of them singletons. The sequenced material came from peripheral blood. The receptors come from a woman aged 50 to 60 with acute or convalescent COVID-19. Both conserved end residues are part of each CDR3. A D gene is named only where the DNA matches it firmly. Clone size is not always given. Where it is, it says once, few, many or a class for expanded clones.

d_call,clone_size,j_call,v_call,cdr3_nt,cdr3_aa
TRBD1,NA,TRBJ1-2,TRBV19,TGTGCCAGTAGTAGGGACAGAGTTAACTATGGCTACACCTTC,CASSRDRVNYGYTF
TRBD2,once,TRBJ2-1,TRBV3-1/TRBV3-2,TGTGCCAGCAGCGCGACTAGCGGGGGCCCACGGGCCAATGAGCAGTTCTTC,CASSATSGGPRANEQFF
TRBD1,NA,TRBJ1-4,TRBV7-2,TGTGCCAGCAGCCCCAGGGGGACAACTAATGAAAAACTGTTTTTT,CASSPRGTTNEKLFF
NA,NA,TRBJ1-4,TRBV5-4,TGTGCCAGCAGCTTGGATGTCGGGGGAGCGAGTGAAAAACTGTTTTTT,CASSLDVGGASEKLFF
NA,NA,TRBJ2-7,TRBV10-3,TGTGCCATCAGTGAAATAGCATCCTACCTCGAGCAGTACTTC,CAISEIASYLEQYF
TRBD2,NA,TRBJ2-1,TRBV7-2,TGTGCCAGCAGCTTAGTCGGGACTAGCGGGGCCAATGAGCAGTTCTTC,CASSLVGTSGANEQFF
TRBD2,NA,TRBJ2-5,TRBV18,TGTGCCAGCTCACCAAGGCTACTAGCGGGGCAAGAGACCCAGTACTTC,CASSPRLLAGQETQYF
NA,NA,TRBJ1-2,TRBV5-1,TGCGCCAGCAGCCCCGACCCCGGGTACTATGGCTACACCTTC,CASSPDPGYYGYTF
NA,NA,TRBJ1-6,TRBV7-9,TGTGCCAGCAGCTCCCTTTCCGGGAAGGATTCACCCCTCCACTTT,CASSSLSGKDSPLHF
TRBD1,NA,TRBJ1-3,TRBV7-9,TGTGCCAGCAGCGCAACAGGGGCTGGAAACACCATATATTTT,CASSATGAGNTIYF
TRBD1,few,TRBJ1-5,TRBV27,TGTGCCAGCAGTTTAGCGGCAGGGGGTTATAGCAATCAGCCCCAGCATTTT,CASSLAAGGYSNQPQHF
TRBD1,NA,TRBJ1-2,TRBV12-3/TRBV12-4,TGTGCCAGCGCTTCCACAGGGGCACCAGGCTACACCTTC,CASASTGAPGYTF
TRBD1,medium-sized,TRBJ1-2,TRBV3-1/TRBV3-2,TGTGCCAGCAGCCTCACTTCCAGGGGGCTCTGGGGTGGCTACACCTTC,CASSLTSRGLWGGYTF
TRBD2,NA,TRBJ2-3,TRBV3-1/TRBV3-2,TGTGCCAGCAGCCAACCGGGACTAGCGGGGGGGCCGAGAGATACGCAGTATTTT,CASSQPGLAGGPRDTQYF